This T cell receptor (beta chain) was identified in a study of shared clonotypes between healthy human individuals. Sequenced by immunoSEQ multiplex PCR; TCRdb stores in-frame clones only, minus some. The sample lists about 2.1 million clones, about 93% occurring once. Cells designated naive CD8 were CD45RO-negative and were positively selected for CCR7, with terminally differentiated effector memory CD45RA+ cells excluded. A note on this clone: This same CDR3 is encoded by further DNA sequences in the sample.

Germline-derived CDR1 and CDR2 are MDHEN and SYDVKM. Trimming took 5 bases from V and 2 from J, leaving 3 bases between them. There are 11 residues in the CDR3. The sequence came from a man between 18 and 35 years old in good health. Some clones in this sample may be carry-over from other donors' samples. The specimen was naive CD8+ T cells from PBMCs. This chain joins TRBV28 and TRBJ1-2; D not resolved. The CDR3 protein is CASSPNYGYTF. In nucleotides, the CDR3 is TGTGCCAGCAGTCCCAACTATGGCTACACCTTC.